This TCR beta chain is from a study of T cell responses to AZD1222 COVID-19 vaccine. In the study overall: Pooled together were second doses at about 4 or about 12 weeks.

Study-wide results and limits: Females outnumbered males among donors, who were mostly white British; clonal diversity was possibly underestimated. Spike-specific TCR breadth and depth grew following two AZD1222 doses. CD4 TCRs covered the whole spike, strongest at regions 160-218 and 743-854.

V shed 1 base and J shed 1 base, with 11 bases lying between them. Germline V gene data show CDR1 as LNHDA and CDR2 as SQIVND (reference sequence). The CDR3 runs to 15 residues. Remarks on this clone: Its antigen is unknown.

Some clones are missing from TCRdb's copy, which holds only in-frame ones; the method was immunoSEQ multiplex PCR. The profile shows approximately 140,000 clones, 90% to 95% of them singletons. This receptor was taken from an adult in good health. The gene calls are TRBV19 and TRBJ2-7; D ambiguous. The sample consisted of peripheral blood, taken on day 0 of AZD1222 vaccination. The CDR3, as DNA: TGTGCCAGTAGTATAGGGGTGGAACTTTCCTACGAGCAGTACTTC. This translates into CASSIGVELSYEQYF.